This T cell receptor (beta chain) derives from a study of cytomegalovirus exposure and HLA in healthy donors. Study-wide context: Some 87 million unique TCRs from HLA-typed donors were held in an early release of data.

CDR3 length: 14 residues. With 2 bases removed from V and 7 bases from J, the gap between germline ends came to 12 bases. Germline CDR1 is SGHNT and CDR2 is YYREEE (reference sequence). PCR amplification relied on 60 Vbeta primers (plus 13 Jbeta primers). Produced via immunoSEQ multiplex PCR; TCRdb's table is partial and in-frame only. The table shows some 130,000 clones, with around 80% occurring only once. Findings and caveats of the study: Presence/absence analysis assumed near-uniform sequencing depth across donors.

This clone was detected a few times. As yet, its antigen is unknown. Sequencing was performed on PBMCs. The TCR comes from a man in his late teens or twenties in good health and CMV-seronegative. The V gene is TRBV5-4, the J gene TRBJ1-4; possible D gene TRBD1, 6 bases. CDR3 residues: CASSLQGLREKLFF. In nucleotides, the CDR3 is TGTGCCAGCAGCTTACAGGGTTTGCGTGAAAAACTGTTTTTT.